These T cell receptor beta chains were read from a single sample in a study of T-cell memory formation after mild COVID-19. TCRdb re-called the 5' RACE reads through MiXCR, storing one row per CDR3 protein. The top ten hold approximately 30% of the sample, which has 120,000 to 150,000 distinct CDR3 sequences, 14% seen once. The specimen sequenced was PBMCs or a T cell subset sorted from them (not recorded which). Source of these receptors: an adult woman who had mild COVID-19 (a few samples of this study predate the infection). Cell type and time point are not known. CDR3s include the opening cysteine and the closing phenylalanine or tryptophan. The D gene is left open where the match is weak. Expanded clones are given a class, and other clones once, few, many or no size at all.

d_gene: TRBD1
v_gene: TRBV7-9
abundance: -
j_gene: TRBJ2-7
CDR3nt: TGTGCCAGCAGCGATTCCGGGACAGTCTCCTACGAGCAGTACTTC
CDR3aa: CASSDSGTVSYEQYF

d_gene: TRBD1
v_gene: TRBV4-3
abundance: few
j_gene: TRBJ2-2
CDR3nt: TGCGCCAGCAGCCAAGATGTGGGACAGAGTGCGAACACCGGGGAGCTGTTTTTT
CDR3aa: CASSQDVGQSANTGELFF

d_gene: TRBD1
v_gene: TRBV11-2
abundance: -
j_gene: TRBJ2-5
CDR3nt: TGTGCCAGCAGCTGGAGCGGGACAGGGTGGAAAGAGACCCAGTACTTC
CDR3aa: CASSWSGTGWKETQYF

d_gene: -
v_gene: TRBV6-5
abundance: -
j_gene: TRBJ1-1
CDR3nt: TGTGCCAGCAGCCTGGGGCGGACAACCAACACTGAAGCTTTCTTT
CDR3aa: CASSLGRTTNTEAFF

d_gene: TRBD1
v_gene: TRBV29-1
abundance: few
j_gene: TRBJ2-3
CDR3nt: TGCAGCGATTCCGGGACAGGGCAATTGACAGATACGCAGTATTTT
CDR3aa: CSDSGTGQLTDTQYF

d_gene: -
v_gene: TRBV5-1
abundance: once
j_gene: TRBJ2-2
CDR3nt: TGCGCCAGCAGCTTGGACTCCTTCAGCACCGGGGAGCTGTTTTTT
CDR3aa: CASSLDSFSTGELFF

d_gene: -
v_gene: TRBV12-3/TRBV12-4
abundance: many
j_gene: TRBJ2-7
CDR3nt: TGTGCCAGCACCCTAGGTCCAGAATGGGAGCAGTACTTC
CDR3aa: CASTLGPEWEQYF

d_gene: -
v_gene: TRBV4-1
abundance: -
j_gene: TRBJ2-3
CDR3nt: TGCGCCAGCAGCCAACATACAGGGTACTCCGCAGATACGCAGTATTTT
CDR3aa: CASSQHTGYSADTQYF

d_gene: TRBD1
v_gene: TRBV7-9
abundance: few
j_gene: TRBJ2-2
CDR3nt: TGTGCCAGCAGCGTGACAGGGCGCTTCACCGGGGAGCTGTTTTTT
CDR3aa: CASSVTGRFTGELFF

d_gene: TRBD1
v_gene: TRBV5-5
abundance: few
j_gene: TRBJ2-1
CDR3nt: TGTGCCAGCAGCCCGGGACAGATCTACAATGAGCAGTTCTTC
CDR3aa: CASSPGQIYNEQFF

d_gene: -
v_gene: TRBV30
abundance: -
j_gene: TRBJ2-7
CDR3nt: TGTGCCTGGAGTGTATTAGTACGGGGTGGCGAGCAGTACTTC
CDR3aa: CAWSVLVRGGEQYF

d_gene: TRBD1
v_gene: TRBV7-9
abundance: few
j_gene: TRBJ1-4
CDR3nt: TGTGCCAGCAGCCTCGGACAGGGGACATTTAATGAAAAACTGTTTTTT
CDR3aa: CASSLGQGTFNEKLFF

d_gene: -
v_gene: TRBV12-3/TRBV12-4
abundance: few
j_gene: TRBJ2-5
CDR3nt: TGTGCCAGCAGTTCCTCGGGACTCGTCCAAGAGACCCAGTACTTC
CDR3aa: CASSSSGLVQETQYF

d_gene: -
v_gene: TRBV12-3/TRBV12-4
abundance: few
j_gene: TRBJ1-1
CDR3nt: TGTGCCAGCAGGTATACAGGTGACACTGAAGCTTTCTTT
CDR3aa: CASRYTGDTEAFF

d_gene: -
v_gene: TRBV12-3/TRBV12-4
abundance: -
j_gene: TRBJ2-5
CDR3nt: TGTGCCAGCAGTCCGTTAAGGGGAGAGACCCAGTACTTC
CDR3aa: CASSPLRGETQYF

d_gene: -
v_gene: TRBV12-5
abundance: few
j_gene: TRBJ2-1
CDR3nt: TGTGCTAGTGGACCCGGTTTGAGCTTTCCCTACAATGAGCAGTTCTTC
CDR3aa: CASGPGLSFPYNEQFF

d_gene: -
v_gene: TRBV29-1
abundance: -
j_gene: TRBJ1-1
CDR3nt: TGCAGCGCCCTGGGGGGGCAGAGGAACACTGAAGCTTTCTTT
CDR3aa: CSALGGQRNTEAFF

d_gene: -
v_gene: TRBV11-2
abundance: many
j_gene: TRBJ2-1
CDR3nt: TGTGCCAGCAGCAACAGGGCAGAGGGGTACAATGAGCAGTTCTTC
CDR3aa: CASSNRAEGYNEQFF

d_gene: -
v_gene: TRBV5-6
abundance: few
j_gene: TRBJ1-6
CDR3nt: TGTGCCAGCAGCAGATTCGACAGGACCCTTAATTCACCCCTCCACTTT
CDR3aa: CASSRFDRTLNSPLHF

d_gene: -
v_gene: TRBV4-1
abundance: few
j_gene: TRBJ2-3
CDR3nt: TGCGCCAGCAGCCAGGTTCTCACGAGCACAGATACGCAGTATTTT
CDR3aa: CASSQVLTSTDTQYF

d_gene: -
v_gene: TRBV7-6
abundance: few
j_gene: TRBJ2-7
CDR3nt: TGTGCCAGCAGCCCAATGGGGGCAGGCTACGAGCAGTACTTC
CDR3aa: CASSPMGAGYEQYF

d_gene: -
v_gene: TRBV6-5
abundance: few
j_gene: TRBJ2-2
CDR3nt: TGTGCCAGCAGCCTTATCTCGCCGGGGGCCGGGGAGCTGTTTTTT
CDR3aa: CASSLISPGAGELFF

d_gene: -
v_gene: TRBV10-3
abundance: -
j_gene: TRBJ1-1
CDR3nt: TGTGCCATCAGTGACCGAAAGAGGTACACTGAAGCTTTCTTT
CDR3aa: CAISDRKRYTEAFF

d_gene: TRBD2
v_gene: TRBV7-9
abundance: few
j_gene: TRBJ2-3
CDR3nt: TGTGCCAGCAACCCAACGGGGGGGGCCGGGTCAGATACGCAGTATTTT
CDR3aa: CASNPTGGAGSDTQYF

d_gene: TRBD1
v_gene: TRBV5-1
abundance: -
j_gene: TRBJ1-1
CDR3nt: TGCGCCAGCAGCCCCGGACAGGGTGCGGACACTGAAGCTTTCTTT
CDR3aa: CASSPGQGADTEAFF

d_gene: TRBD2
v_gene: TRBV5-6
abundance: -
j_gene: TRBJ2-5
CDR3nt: TGTGCCAGCACCCGGGGGGGTAACCAAGAGACCCAGTACTTC
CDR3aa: CASTRGGNQETQYF

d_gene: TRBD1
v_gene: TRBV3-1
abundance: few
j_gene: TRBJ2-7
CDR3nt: TGTGCCAGCAGCCAGGTACAGGGGGCTTACAGGTACGAGCAGTACTTC
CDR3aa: CASSQVQGAYRYEQYF

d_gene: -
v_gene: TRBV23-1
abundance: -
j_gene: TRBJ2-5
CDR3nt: TGCGCCAGCAGGGGGTACCAAGAGACCCAGTACTTC
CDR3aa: CASRGYQETQYF

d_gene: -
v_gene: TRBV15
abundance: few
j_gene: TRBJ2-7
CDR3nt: TGTGCCACCAGCAAGGGATCCTCCTACGAGCAGTACTTC
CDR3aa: CATSKGSSYEQYF

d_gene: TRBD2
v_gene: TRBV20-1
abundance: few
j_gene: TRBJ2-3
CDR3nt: TGCAGTGCCCAACGCGGGGGGCCAATGGGGACAGATACGCAGTATTTT
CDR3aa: CSAQRGGPMGTDTQYF

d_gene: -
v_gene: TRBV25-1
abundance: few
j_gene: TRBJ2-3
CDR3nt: TGTGCCAGCAGTGAATGGGGGGGCGTTGGAGATACGCAGTATTTT
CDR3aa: CASSEWGGVGDTQYF

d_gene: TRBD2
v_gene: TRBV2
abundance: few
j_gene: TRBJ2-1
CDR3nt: TGTGCCAGCAGTGAAGCGTTAGGGACTAGCGGAGCCAATGAGCAGTTCTTC
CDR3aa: CASSEALGTSGANEQFF

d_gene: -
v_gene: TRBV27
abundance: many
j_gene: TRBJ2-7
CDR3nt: TGTGCCAGCAGTCCCCGGGACTTGAGCTACGAGCAGTACTTC
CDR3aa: CASSPRDLSYEQYF

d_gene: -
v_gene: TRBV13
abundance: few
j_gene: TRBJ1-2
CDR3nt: TGTGCCAGCAGCTCGGGGGAGTCGCCAGCTAACTATGGCTACACCTTC
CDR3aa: CASSSGESPANYGYTF

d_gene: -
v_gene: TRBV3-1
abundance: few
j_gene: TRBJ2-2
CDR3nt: TGTGCCAGCAGCCCCCTTCCGAACACCGGGGAGCTGTTTTTT
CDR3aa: CASSPLPNTGELFF

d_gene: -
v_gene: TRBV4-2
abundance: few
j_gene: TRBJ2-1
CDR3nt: TGTGCCAGCAGCCAAGATCCTCCCGACATATACAATGAGCAGTTCTTC
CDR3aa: CASSQDPPDIYNEQFF

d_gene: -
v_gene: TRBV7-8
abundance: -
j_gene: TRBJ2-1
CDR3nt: TGTGCCAGCATCGGGAAATCCGGGATCGATGAGCAGTTCTTC
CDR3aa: CASIGKSGIDEQFF